The sequence of this TCR beta chain was determined in a study of blood T cell repertoires in COVID-19 (dated by TCRdb to the early 2020s). With regard to the full study: The collaborator samples originated in the United States, Italy and Spain and spanned the acute and convalescent phases of COVID-19. The prospective study material was composed of cDNA or gDNA derived from T cells, B-cell-depleted T cells, or PBMCs. Deeply sampled blood TCRbeta repertoires from subjects exposed to, actively infected with, or recovered from COVID-19 were included in the dataset. A freely available public database, intended as a resource for researchers studying the immune response to SARS-CoV-2, is where the repertoires were released. Samples were obtained from the ongoing ImmuneRACE study (first 160 participants) and from approximately 1,200 subjects provided by 6 global collaborators. A de-identified subject ID, COVID-19 status, age in years and sex were almost always included in the sample metadata. Where HLA class I and class II types were available, the types were taken from metadata supplied by the sample provider, not from assay-based typing. Overall study outcomes, separate from this receptor: How much clinical and demographic metadata was included differed by source and by participant, and the metadata was provided uncurated.

Another Seattle source contributed samples from volunteer blood donors who had recovered from COVID-19. Each collaborating institution followed its own protocols to collect whole blood in K2EDTA tubes. For TCRbeta analysis, collaborators shipped samples in one of three forms: frozen whole blood, isolated PBMCs, or DNA extracted from either of those sample types. This clone was observed a handful of times. There is no known antigen for this receptor. No base quality information exists; no much larger clone differs at one position. The immunoSEQ Assay, a bias-controlled multiplex PCR, was used to amplify TCRbeta CDR3 regions from genomic DNA. In the source study's methods: The number of nucleated cells in each sample was estimated by amplification of reference gene primers within the assay. To quantify the absolute abundance of each unique TCRbeta CDR3 rearrangement, sequence reads were collapsed and filtered. For each sample, productive Simpson clonality was calculated as the square root of Simpson's diversity index over productive rearrangements. TCRdb carries this immuneACCESS record with in-frame sequences only. Its versions omit some clonotypes, under half of them owing to an unresolved V gene in the studies checked, with the rest unexplained. V and J calls and clone size are those listed in that table; D and trimming were worked out from the DNA. The table for this sample lists about 220,000 clones; less than 90% of them were counted only once. Roughly 5% of the sample lies in the top ten.

Here V drops 0 bases and J drops 5 bases, and the junction holds 7 bases not matched to any gene. The CDR3 starts with the cysteine, ends with the phenylalanine, and has 16 residues. Only the CDR3 DNA is retained, 48 bases long and in frame from the first base. In the germline V gene, CDR1 corresponds to LGHNA and CDR2 to YSLEER. Recombination joined TRBV4-3 with TRBJ1-5; TRBD1 matches 7 bases in the middle. The source is an older woman who had recovered from COVID-19. The sequencing sample was made of peripheral blood. The CDR3 protein: CASSQDHRQGDQPQHF. The nucleotides read TGCGCCAGCAGCCAAGATCACCGACAGGGCGATCAGCCCCAGCATTTT.